One TCR beta chain is described in this entry. The antigen is unknown. The data were obtained in a study of CXCR3-negative and CXCR3-positive naive CD8 T cells. Study-wide context: Sequencing yielded 140 million or so TRB reads, roughly 1.5 +/- 0.3 million per library. Findings of the study overall: Naive cells with CXCR3 showed TRB CDR3s that were more hydrophobic than those in CXCR3-negative naive cells.

5' RACE that incorporated UMI labels was used to prepare the TRB cDNA libraries. TCRdb reprocessed the 5' RACE reads and reports one entry per CDR3 protein, with no DNA. With fewer than 140,000 distinct CDR3 sequences in the sample, the ten largest clones hold roughly 0.38%. The CDR3 is made up of 13 amino acids. The germline gives CDR1 MNHEY, CDR2 SMNVEV (reference sequence). The TCR comes from a human donor in good health. Some clones in this sample may be carry-over from other donors' samples. This sequence joins TRBV27 and TRBJ1-1. Material: naive CXCR3+ CD8+ T cells from blood. Specified subset: CD45RO-CCR7+CD27+CD95- naive CD8+ T cells expressing CXCR3 (TNR3+). CDR3 region: CASSFEENTEAFF.